The 9 T cell receptor beta chains given below trace back to one sample, sequenced in a study of HIV-infected children after antiretroviral therapy interruption. Stated treatment: PENTA 11 planned treatment interruption arm or continuous ART arm. The TCR library was built from RNA with a 3' RACE protocol and unique molecular identifiers. TCRdb re-called the 3' RACE reads through MiXCR, storing one row per CDR3 protein. This table has fewer than 100,000 distinct CDR3 sequences, around 6.9% appearing once. Sample: CD45RA+ CD4+ T cells from PBMCs, pooled from several time points, taken from a donor given antiretroviral therapy, either interrupted or continuous. Described subset: naive CD4+ CD45RA+ CD45RO- T cells. The receptor set was obtained from a pool of human donors with HIV.

At least ten counts were recorded for this clonotype. The chain recombines TRBV19 with TRBJ2-3, with D perhaps matching TRBD2 (5 bases). In germline, CDR1 is LNHDA, CDR2 SQIVND (reference sequence). V lost 7 bases, J lost 8 bases, and 16 bases lay in between. There are 13 residues in the CDR3. CDR3 region: CASNDYGLGTQYF. DNA of the CDR3: TGTGCCAGTAATGACTACGGCTTGGGTACGCAGTATTTT.

This clonotype was detected ten times or more. CDR3 protein: CASSFDRGWYEQYF. As DNA, the CDR3 is TGTGCCAGCAGCTTCGACAGGGGATGGTACGAGCAGTACTTC. J is TRBJ2-7 and V is TRBV12-3 or TRBV12-4; 8 nucleotides align to TRBD1. J lost 4 bases, V lost 6 bases, and 8 bases had no gene match. This CDR3 comprises 14 residues.

The chain has TRBV19 and TRBJ2-7; possible D gene TRBD2, 6 bases. Germline values: CDR1 LNHDA, CDR2 SQIVND (reference sequence). The CDR3 is made up of 15 amino acids. The V end was cut by 3 bases, the J end by 0 bases, with 12 bases between. CDR3 in amino acids: CASSIAGSSSYEQYF. The DNA of the CDR3 is TGTGCCAGTAGTATTGCGGGATCAAGCTCCTACGAGCAGTACTTC.

This clonotype came up a few times. The chain links TRBV10-2 to TRBJ2-7, with D unresolved. The CDR3 loop spans 11 amino acids. V shed 8 bases and J shed 1 base, with 6 bases lying between them. Germline V gene lookup returns CDR1 WSHSY and CDR2 SAAADI. The CDR3 DNA reads TGCGCCAGCCTCTCATCCTACGAGCAGTACTTC. Translation: CASLSSYEQYF.

As to this clonotype: This may come from a read error, since a much larger clone is one base off. DNA of the CDR3: TGTACCAGCAACAACAGGGCAGATACGCAGTATTTT. It encodes CTSNNRADTQYF. The chain recombines TRBV2 with TRBJ2-3; a possible D gene is TRBD1 (6 bases). The germline V gene has CDR1 SNHLY and CDR2 FYNNEI. The CDR3 spans 12 residues.

There are many counts of this clonotype. The chain joins TRBV4-1 to TRBJ1-6; D gene ambiguous. Germline V gene data show CDR1 as MGHRA and CDR2 as YSYEKL. Trimming cost V 2 bases and J 0 bases, with 11 bases left between them. The CDR3 extends over 17 amino acids. CDR3 in amino acids: CASSQSRAISYNSPLHF. CDR3 DNA: TGCGCCAGCAGCCAATCTAGGGCCATCTCCTATAATTCACCCCTCCACTTT.

This clonotype occurred many times. This chain uses TRBV5-5 with TRBJ2-1, with a weak D call TRBD1 (5 bases). This CDR3 contains 17 residues. Germline V gives CDR1 SGHKS, CDR2 YYEKEE (reference sequence). Deletions cut 0 bases from V and 5 bases from J, with 18 bases between. The chain's CDR3 is CASSLASGRAINNEQFF. In DNA form, the CDR3 reads TGTGCCAGCAGCTTGGCATCGGGCAGGGCTATCAACAATGAGCAGTTCTTC.

There are many counts of this clonotype. V usage is TRBV28 and J usage is TRBJ2-5, with 10 bases lining up with TRBD2. Trimming cost V 5 bases and J 5 bases; bases outside gene matches: 8. CDR1 and CDR2 from the germline V gene are MDHEN and SYDVKM. The CDR3 has 15 residues. CDR3 sequence (DNA): TGTGCCAGCAGTAGCCTAGCGGGGGTCGAGGAGACCCAGTACTTC. Translation gives CASSSLAGVEETQYF.

This clonotype appeared many times. This rearrangement joins TRBV29-1 to TRBJ2-7, with D hard to call. Germline V lookup: CDR1 SQVTM, CDR2 ANQGSEA. This CDR3 is built from 14 residues. The ends were cut back, 2 bases at V and 9 bases at J, with 20 bases in the middle. The CDR3 sequence is CSVESVTKGNGQYF. CDR3 in DNA: TGCAGCGTTGAATCGGTCACTAAAGGGAACGGGCAGTACTTC.